Below, 3 T cell receptor beta chains from the same sample are listed, as sequenced in a study of breast tumors, draining lymph nodes, adjacent tissues. Axillary draining lymph nodes of breast cancer patients supplied the node samples. TCRdb ran MiXCR on the multiplex PCR reads and lists one entry per CDR3 protein. The table lists approximately 200,000 distinct CDR3 sequences, roughly 31% of them singletons, with about 4.3% in the top ten. The specimen sequenced was axillary lymph node tissue. These receptors all stem from a female donor with breast cancer. Some clones in this sample may be carry-over from other donors' samples.

The sample holds many counts of this clonotype. CDR3: CASSGERRLLQYF. CDR3 nucleotide sequence: TGTGCCAGCAGCGGAGAGCGGAGGCTACTTCAGTACTTC. The chain joins TRBV9 to TRBJ2-4; D is perhaps TRBD2 (5 bases). Between the trimmed V and J ends, which lost 3 bases and 11 bases, there was a span of 15 bases. Germline V lookup: CDR1 SGDLS, CDR2 YYNGEE. The CDR3 loop spans 13 amino acids.

This clonotype has a single count. The CDR3 DNA sequence: TGTGCCAGCAGCCAAGAGGGCGCTGAGGAGAACGTCCTGACTTTC. Amino acid sequence: CASSQEGAEENVLTF. This rearrangement joins TRBV14 to TRBJ2-6; D uncertain. CDR1 is SGHDN and CDR2 is FVKESK in the germline V gene. V was pared by 0 bases and J by 10 bases, with 13 bases between. The CDR3 contains 15 residues.

This clonotype was observed many times. The V and J genes are TRBV5-6 and TRBJ2-7; D unresolved. V lost 0 bases and J lost 1, with 5 bases in between. Germline values: CDR1 SGHDT, CDR2 YYEEEE. CDR3 size: 13 residues. The CDR3 region has the DNA TGTGCCAGCAGCTTGGACATTTCCTACGAGCAGTACTTC. Translation gives CASSLDISYEQYF.